Given below is one T cell receptor (beta chain) in context. This entry comes from a study of blood T cell repertoires in COVID-19. Looking at the study overall: The United States, Italy and Spain were the sources of the acute and convalescent COVID-19 samples. PBMCs, B-cell-depleted T cells, or T cells were the source of the cDNA or gDNA that made up the material.

Under the authors' procedure: The authors estimated nucleated cell counts from reference gene primer amplification. The method was immunoSEQ multiplex PCR; TCRdb's version includes in-frame clones alone and lacks a portion of them. The DNA gave D and trimming, while V, J and clone size come from that table. In the table there are about 60,000 clones, around 77% of which are singletons. Germline V gene lookup returns CDR1 SGHDN and CDR2 FVKESK. The CDR3 is 12 amino acids. The V end was cut by 1 base, the J end by 11 bases, with 9 bases between. The sequenced material came from peripheral blood. The genes are TRBV14 and TRBJ2-1; D is uncertain. The clonotype originates from a woman in her 70s with COVID-19, enrolled during active disease. The DNA for the CDR3 is TGTGCCAGCAGCCAAGTTTCCAGAAAGCAGTTCTTC. Encoded protein: CASSQVSRKQFF. The complete variable domain, with remaining parts taken from reference TRBV14 and TRBJ2-1, reads EAGVTQFPSHSVIEKGQTVTLRCDPISGHDNLYWYRRVMGKEIKFLLHFVKESKQDESGMPNNRFLAERTGGTYSTLKVQPAELEDSGVYFCASSQVSRKQFFGPGTRLTVL.